This T cell receptor (beta chain) was recorded in a study of blood T cell repertoires in COVID-19. Study-level information: The origin of the acute and convalescent COVID-19 samples was the United States, Italy and Spain.

The ends were cut back, 2 bases at V and 10 bases at J, with 14 bases in the middle. CDR1 is MNHEY and CDR2 is SVGAGI in the germline V gene. The CDR3 is made up of 14 amino acids. The data were produced by immunoSEQ multiplex PCR, yet TCRdb's version contains in-frame clones alone and is incomplete. The table lists some 350,000 clones, 88% of them singletons, with approximately 7.3% in the top ten. The receptor's source is a woman aged 70-85 years with COVID-19, enrolled during active disease. The chain is built from TRBV6-5 and TRBJ1-4; TRBD1 might be the D (5 bases). Sample: peripheral blood. CDR3 region: CASSYGRGQGKLFF. The CDR3 DNA sequence: TGTGCCAGCAGTTACGGGAGGGGTCAAGGAAAACTGTTTTTT.